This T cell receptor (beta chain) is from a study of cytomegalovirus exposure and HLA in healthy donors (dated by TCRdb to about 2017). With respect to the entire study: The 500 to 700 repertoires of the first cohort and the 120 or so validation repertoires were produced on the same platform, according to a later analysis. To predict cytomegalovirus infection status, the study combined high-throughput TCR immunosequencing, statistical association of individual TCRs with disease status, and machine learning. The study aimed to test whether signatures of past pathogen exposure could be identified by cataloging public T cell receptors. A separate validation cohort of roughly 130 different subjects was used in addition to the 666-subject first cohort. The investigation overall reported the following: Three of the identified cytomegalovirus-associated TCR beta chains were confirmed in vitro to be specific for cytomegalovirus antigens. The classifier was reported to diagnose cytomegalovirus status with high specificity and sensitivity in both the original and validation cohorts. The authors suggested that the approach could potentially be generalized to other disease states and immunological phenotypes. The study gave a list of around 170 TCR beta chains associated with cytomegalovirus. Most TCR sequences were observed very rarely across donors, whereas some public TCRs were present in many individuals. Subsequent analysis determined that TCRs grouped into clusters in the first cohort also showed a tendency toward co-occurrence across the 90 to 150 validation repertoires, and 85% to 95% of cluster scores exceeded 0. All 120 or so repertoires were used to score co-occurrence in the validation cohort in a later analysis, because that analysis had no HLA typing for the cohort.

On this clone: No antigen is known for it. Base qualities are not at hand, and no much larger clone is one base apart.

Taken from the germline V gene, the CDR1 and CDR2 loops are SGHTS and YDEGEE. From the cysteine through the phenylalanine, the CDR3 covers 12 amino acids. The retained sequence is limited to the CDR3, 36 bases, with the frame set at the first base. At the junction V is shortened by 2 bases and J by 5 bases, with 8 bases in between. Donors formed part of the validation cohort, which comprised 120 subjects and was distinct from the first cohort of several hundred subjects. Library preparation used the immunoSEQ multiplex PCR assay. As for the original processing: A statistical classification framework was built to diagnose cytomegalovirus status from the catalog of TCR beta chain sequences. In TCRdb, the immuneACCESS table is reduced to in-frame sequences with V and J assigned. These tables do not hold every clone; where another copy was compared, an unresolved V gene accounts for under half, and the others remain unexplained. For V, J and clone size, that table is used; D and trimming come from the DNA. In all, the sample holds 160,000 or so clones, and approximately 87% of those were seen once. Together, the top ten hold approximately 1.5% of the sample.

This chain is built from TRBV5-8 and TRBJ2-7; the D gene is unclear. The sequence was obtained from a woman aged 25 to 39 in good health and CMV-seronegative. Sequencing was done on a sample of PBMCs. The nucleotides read TGTGCCAGCAGCTTCGGGTCGGACGAGCAGTACTTC. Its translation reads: CASSFGSDEQYF.